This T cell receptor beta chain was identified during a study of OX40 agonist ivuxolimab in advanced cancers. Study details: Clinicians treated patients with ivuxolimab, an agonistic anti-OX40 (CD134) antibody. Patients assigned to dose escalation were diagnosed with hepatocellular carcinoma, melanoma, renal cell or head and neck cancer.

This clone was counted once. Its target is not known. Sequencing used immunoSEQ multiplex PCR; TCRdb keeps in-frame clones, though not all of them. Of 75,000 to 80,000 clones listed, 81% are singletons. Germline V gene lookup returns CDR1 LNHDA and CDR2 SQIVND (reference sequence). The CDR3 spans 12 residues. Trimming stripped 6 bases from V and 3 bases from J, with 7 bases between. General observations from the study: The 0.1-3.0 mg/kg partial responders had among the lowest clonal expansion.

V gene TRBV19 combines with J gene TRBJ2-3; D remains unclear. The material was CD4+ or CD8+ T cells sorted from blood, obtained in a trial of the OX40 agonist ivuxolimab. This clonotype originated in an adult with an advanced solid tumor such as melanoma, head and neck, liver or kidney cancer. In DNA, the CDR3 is TGTGCCAGTAGCCTCGCGACAGATACGCAGTATTTT. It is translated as CASSLATDTQYF.